This T cell receptor (beta chain) came from a study of T-cell reconstitution after alpha-beta-depleted transplantation in children (dated by TCRdb to 2016 to 2017). For context, the study as a whole: Using TCR repertoire profiling, the study quantitatively followed how T-cell immune reconstitution unfolded in children after TCRalphabeta/CD19-depleted allogeneic hematopoietic cell transplantation. Paper-wide results and their limitations: Hyperexpanded clone frequencies declined over subsequent months; after one year, T-cell counts and TCRbeta diversity were mostly attributed to newly produced T cells. The apparently early alphabetaT-cell count recovery about two months after transplant was reportedly dependent on only several hundred rapidly expanded clones derived from non-depleted graft cells. In some patients, the high TCRbeta diversity seen at day 60 was put down to recipient T cells and intrathymic progenitors that had survived conditioning.

Comment on this clonotype: What antigen it recognizes has not been identified. No clone much larger than this one lies a single base away; base qualities are absent.

The CDR3 sequence holds 18 residues, the cysteine and phenylalanine included. Of all the DNA, just the CDR3 is kept, 54 bases in frame from base 1. From a lookup of the germline V gene, CDR1 and CDR2 are MDHEN and SYDVKM. Germline trimming amounts to 4 bases on V and 3 bases on J, with 14 as the count of junction bases outside the gene matches. Library preparation was by PCR. The reads were generated on an Illumina HiSeq 2500. To normalize quantification of the TCRbeta repertoire, the TCR libraries were built with molecular barcoding that relied on unique molecular identifiers. Clones were called with MiXCR by TCRdb after fastp trimmed the public reads at Q25, and only in-frame beta chains were retained. CDR3 protein duplicates are merged, each entry listing the most common genes and DNA. The sample includes about 130,000 distinct CDR3 sequences, with more than 9.5% observed a single time. 24% of the sample is held by the ten biggest clonotypes.

The treatment or condition label on this specimen signifies: allogeneic hematopoietic cell transplantation with graft depleted of TCRalphabeta T cells and CD19 B cells. Transplant recipients were children who received TCRalphabeta/CD19-depleted allogeneic hematopoietic cell grafts. The origin of this receptor is a girl under three years old who had a stem cell transplant for combined immunodeficiency, so the T cells may come from the graft donor. The rearrangement joined TRBV28 to TRBJ2-1, with TRBD2 identical over 8 junction bases. The source was PBMCs, mostly from graft donor cells, collected 180 days after TCRalphabeta/CD19-depleted stem cell transplant. The nucleotides are TGTGCCAGCAGTTATGGCAGCAAAAGACTAGCGTTCTACAATGAGCAGTTCTTC. Translated, it gives CASSYGSKRLAFYNEQFF. The full variable domain, with segments outside the CDR3 supplied by the reference TRBV28 and TRBJ2-1 proteins, appears as DVKVTQSSRYLVKRTGEKVFLECVQDMDHENMFWYRQDPGLGLRLIYFSYDVKMKEKGDIPEGYSVSREKKERFSLILESASTNQTSMYLCASSYGSKRLAFYNEQFFGPGTRLTVL.